This entry describes one T cell receptor beta chain. Antigen: not known. TCRdb keeps only in-frame clones here, not all; method: immunoSEQ multiplex PCR. The sample gives about 25,000 clones, about four fifths of which show up once; nearly 10% is in the top ten. This sample is part of a study of PD-L1 blockade in urothelial cancer. CDR1 is MGHRA and CDR2 is YSYEKL in the germline V gene. The ends were cut back, 0 bases at V and 1 base at J, with 5 bases in the middle. This CDR3 has 14 amino acids. Study results and limitations: Tumor-linked clones in blood grew more by 3 weeks in durable-benefit patients.

The material sequenced was PBMCs, taken around atezolizumab (anti-PD-L1) treatment. This TCR came from a man aged 65-85 years with urothelial cancer. V gene TRBV4-1 combines with J gene TRBJ2-3; D not certain. The CDR3 region has the DNA TGCGCCAGCAGCCAAGATCCTGGCACAGATACGCAGTATTTT. Its translation: CASSQDPGTDTQYF.